The clone carrying this TCR beta chain was counted only a few times. The V gene's germline CDR1 is LNHDA and CDR2 SQIVND (reference sequence). The CDR3 is 15 residues long. With V trimmed by 8 bases and J by 0 bases, 5 bases remained unmatched. This specimen belongs to a study of OX40 agonist ivuxolimab in advanced cancers. The data were produced by immunoSEQ multiplex PCR, yet TCRdb's version contains in-frame clones alone and is incomplete. The sample records more than 60,000 clones, roughly four fifths being singletons. This receptor was obtained from an adult with an advanced solid tumor such as melanoma, head and neck, liver or kidney cancer. The genes are TRBV19 and TRBJ1-2, with 11 bases lining up with TRBD1. The sample in question was CD4+ or CD8+ T cells sorted from blood, obtained in a trial of the OX40 agonist ivuxolimab. For the CDR3, the DNA is TGTGCCAGTTGGACAGGGGGCTCCGCTAACTATGGCTACACCTTC. It codes for CASWTGGSANYGYTF. Variable domain in full (rest from reference TRBV19 and TRBJ1-2): DGGITQSPKYLFRKEGQNVTLSCEQNLNHDAMYWYRQDPGQGLRLIYYSQIVNDFQKGDIAEGYSVSREKKESFPLTVTSAQKNPTAFYLCASWTGGSANYGYTFGSGTRLTVV.